The 21 T cell receptor beta chains reported below all come from one sample, sequenced in a study of identifying expanded T cells in peripheral blood. TCRdb's table, derived via immunoSEQ multiplex PCR, lists solely in-frame clones and lacks some. Of 75,000 to 100,000 clones listed, roughly 90% are singletons. The sequenced sample consisted of blood. The receptor source for this set is a person aged 18-70 years in good health.

The chain is built from TRBV29-1 and TRBJ1-4; the D gene is possibly TRBD1 (6 bases). Germline CDR1 is SQVTM and CDR2 is ANQGSEA. This CDR3 comprises 12 residues. The ends were cut back, 6 bases at V and 4 bases at J, with 9 bases in the middle. CDR3 in DNA: TGCAGCGTCGGACAGTTTAATGAAAAACTGTTTTTT. Translated: CSVGQFNEKLFF. The full variable domain, in which reference TRBV29-1 and TRBJ1-4 provide the parts outside the CDR3, is SAVISQKPSRDICQRGTSLTIQCQVDSQVTMMFWYRQQPGQSLTLIATANQGSEATYESGFVIDKFPISRPNLTFSTLTVSNMSPEDSSIYLCSVGQFNEKLFFGSGTQLSVL.

J is TRBJ2-2 and V is TRBV7-2; D unresolved. The V end lost 4 bases, the J end lost 5 bases, and 11 bases lay between the germline ends. The V gene's germline CDR1 is SGHTA and CDR2 FQGNSA. CDR3 length equals 14 residues. In nucleotides, the CDR3 is TGTGCCAGCAGCTCCCTTATCGTTACCGGGGAGCTGTTTTTT. It codes for CASSSLIVTGELFF.

The chain joins TRBV28 to TRBJ1-1, with 7 positions matching TRBD1. The CDR3 is 12 amino acids. Germline V gives CDR1 MDHEN, CDR2 SYDVKM. The V segment lost 7 bases and the J segment 7 bases; nucleotides outside the gene matches: 6. The CDR3 DNA reads as TGTGCCAGCAAGGGACAGCCTCTTGAAGCTTTCTTT. This gives the protein CASKGQPLEAFF.

The V gene is TRBV10-3, the J gene TRBJ1-2; D uncertain. Germline-derived CDR1 and CDR2 are ENHRY and SYGVKD. This CDR3 comprises 16 residues. Trimming stripped 8 bases from V and 4 bases from J, with 23 bases between. The CDR3 DNA sequence: TGTGCCATCCGGAAAGTCGACGGGCTACGGGCCTATGGCTACACCTTC. Translating it yields CAIRKVDGLRAYGYTF.

The genes are TRBV9 and TRBJ2-2, with D possibly TRBD2 on 7 matching bases. Trimming shortened V by 3 bases and J by 3 bases, and 15 bases separated the two germline ends. There are 16 residues in the CDR3. Per germline, CDR1 SGDLS and CDR2 YYNGEE. The CDR3 coding sequence is TGTGCCAGCAGCGAGGCGGGGGCGATGGACACCGGGGAGCTGTTTTTT. Its protein product is CASSEAGAMDTGELFF.

This chain links TRBV30 with TRBJ1-2, with D tentatively TRBD1 (6 bases). V lost 8 bases, J lost 6 bases, and 13 bases lay in between. Germline values: CDR1 GTSNPN, CDR2 SVGIG (reference sequence). The CDR3 consists of 11 residues. DNA for the CDR3: TGTGCCACCTCAACAGGGAATGGCTACACCTTC. This encodes CATSTGNGYTF. The complete variable domain, with remaining parts taken from reference TRBV30 and TRBJ1-2, reads SQTIHQWPATLVQPVGSPLSLECTVEGTSNPNLYWYRQAAGRGLQLLFYSVGIGQISSEVPQNLSASRPQDRQFILSSKKLLLSDSGFYLCATSTGNGYTFGSGTRLTVV.

The rearrangement joins TRBV27 to TRBJ2-5; possibly TRBD2 for D (6 bases). V lost 5 bases, J lost 2 bases, and 18 bases lay in between. CDR3 length equals 16 residues. Germline assignment: CDR1 MNHEY and CDR2 SMNVEV (reference sequence). This CDR3 reads CASSRGSGLVQETQYF. The CDR3 coding sequence is TGTGCCAGCAGTCGGGGTAGCGGACTTGTACAAGAGACCCAGTACTTC.

This rearrangement joins TRBV7-3 to TRBJ1-5, with D perhaps TRBD1 (6 bases). Germline CDR1 reads SGHTA; CDR2 reads FQGTGA. Trimming shortened V by 5 bases and J by 1 base, and 12 bases separated the two germline ends. This CDR3 spans 15 amino acids. CDR3 sequence: CASSRGQSSNQPQHF. CDR3 bases: TGTGCCAGCAGCCGAGGACAGTCGAGCAATCAGCCCCAGCATTTT.

V and J are TRBV7-2 and TRBJ2-1; D might be TRBD2 (5 bases). This CDR3 region has 15 residues. The germline gives CDR1 SGHTA, CDR2 FQGNSA. Deletions cut 2 bases from V and 4 bases from J, with 12 bases between. DNA of the CDR3: TGTGCCAGCAGCTTAAGAGGGTTTGGGTACAATGAGCAGTTCTTC. This gives the protein CASSLRGFGYNEQFF. Combining the CDR3 with reference TRBV7-2 and TRBJ2-1 gives the whole variable domain GAGVSQSPSNKVTEKGKDVELRCDPISGHTALYWYRQSLGQGLEFLIYFQGNSAPDKSGLPSDRFSAERTGGSVSTLTIQRTQQEDSAVYLCASSLRGFGYNEQFFGPGTRLTVL.

The chain is built from TRBV4-3 and TRBJ1-2, with 7 bases matching TRBD1. Germline V lookup: CDR1 LGHNA, CDR2 YSLEER. The trim removed 4 bases at V and 8 bases at J, leaving 4 bases unmatched. The CDR3 runs to 12 residues. The CDR3 sequence: CASSLLGQGYTF. The CDR3 DNA follows: TGCGCCAGCAGCCTTTTGGGACAGGGCTACACCTTC.

J is TRBJ1-5 and V is TRBV27; unclear D gene. The V gene's germline CDR1 is MNHEY and CDR2 SMNVEV (reference sequence). CDR3 length: 13 amino acids. The germline V and J ends were trimmed by 7 bases and 7 bases, with 14 bases remaining between them. The CDR3 sequence: CASKGAAWQPQHF. In DNA form, the CDR3 reads TGTGCCAGCAAAGGCGCGGCGTGGCAGCCCCAGCATTTT.

The chain recombines TRBV6-1 with TRBJ1-2; no reliable D call. V lost 4 bases and J 3 bases, leaving 12 bases between the germline ends. This CDR3 spans 14 amino acids. CDR1 is MNHNS, CDR2 SASEGT, per germline. The CDR3 sequence: CASSGEGWDYGYTF. In DNA, the CDR3 is TGTGCCAGCAGTGGCGAAGGGTGGGACTATGGCTACACCTTC.

This clone is a singleton in its sample. J is TRBJ1-6 and V is TRBV7-2, with 8 bases aligning to TRBD1. CDR3 length equals 14 residues. Germline V gene data show CDR1 as SGHTA and CDR2 as FQGNSA. J was trimmed by 9 bases and V by 5 bases; bases with no gene match: 6. In DNA form, the CDR3 reads TGTGCCAGCAGCGGACAGGGTATTACTTCACCCCTCCACTTT. It codes for CASSGQGITSPLHF. Together with reference TRBV7-2 and TRBJ1-6, the CDR3 gives the full variable domain: GAGVSQSPSNKVTEKGKDVELRCDPISGHTALYWYRQSLGQGLEFLIYFQGNSAPDKSGLPSDRFSAERTGGSVSTLTIQRTQQEDSAVYLCASSGQGITSPLHFGNGTRLTVT.

This rearrangement joins TRBV5-1 to TRBJ1-3; TRBD1 might be the D (5 bases). CDR1 is SGHRS, CDR2 YFSETQ, per germline. V lost 4 bases, J lost 3 bases, and 11 bases lay in between. CDR3 length equals 14 residues. The CDR3, as DNA: TGCGCCAGCAGCCGCACAGACAGTGGAAACACCATATATTTT. Protein: CASSRTDSGNTIYF. Filled out from reference TRBV5-1 and TRBJ1-3, the complete variable domain reads KAGVTQTPRYLIKTRGQQVTLSCSPISGHRSVSWYQQTPGQGLQFLFEYFSETQRNKGNFPGRFSGRQFSNSRSEMNVSTLELGDSALYLCASSRTDSGNTIYFGEGSWLTVV.

This clone appeared once. The rearrangement uses TRBV11-2 and TRBJ2-1; perhaps TRBD1 as D (5 bases). CDR1 SGHAT and CDR2 FQNNGV come from the germline V gene. The CDR3 is 14 amino acids. V lost 4 bases and J 7 bases, leaving 14 bases between the germline ends. CDR3 DNA sequence: TGTGCCAGCAGCTCCCCAGGGATTTGGAATGAGCAGTTCTTC. Protein product: CASSSPGIWNEQFF.

V gene TRBV7-3 combines with J gene TRBJ2-1; 10 bases are a match to TRBD2. In germline, CDR1 is SGHTA, CDR2 FQGTGA. The CDR3 loop spans 15 amino acids. V trimming: 5 bases; J trimming: 6 bases; junction bases outside the gene matches: 7. This CDR3 is CASSPLAGAGNEQFF. CDR3 in DNA: TGTGCCAGCAGCCCCCTAGCGGGGGCGGGCAATGAGCAGTTCTTC.

CDR3 sequence reads: CASSQSGDSVYGYTF. In DNA form, the CDR3 reads TGCGCCAGCAGCCAATCTGGGGACAGCGTCTATGGCTACACCTTC. The rearrangement links TRBV4-3 to TRBJ1-2; 7 bases align to TRBD1. CDR3 length equals 15 residues. Trimming took 2 bases from V and 4 from J; bases not matched to a gene: 7. CDR1 is LGHNA and CDR2 is YSLEER in the germline V gene.

The chain employs TRBV25-1 and TRBJ2-7; 12 bases match TRBD2. J lost 4 bases, V lost 4 bases, and 14 bases had no gene match. CDR1 and CDR2 (germline): MGHDK, SYGVNS. The CDR3 is 18 residues long. As DNA, the CDR3 is TGTGCCAGCAGTGGAACAGGGGTGACTAGCGGGAGAGCTTACGAGCAGTACTTC. This codes for CASSGTGVTSGRAYEQYF.

This chain connects TRBV27 to TRBJ1-4; 7 bases agree with TRBD1. With V trimmed by 5 bases and J by 6 bases, 9 bases remained unmatched. Germline CDR1 MNHEY, CDR2 SMNVEV (reference sequence). CDR3 length: 15 amino acids. CDR3: CASSRQGQRDEKLFF. CDR3 nucleotide sequence: TGTGCCAGCAGTCGGCAGGGACAGCGTGATGAAAAACTGTTTTTT.

This clone was found once. The chain is built from TRBV7-6 and TRBJ2-7, with a weak D call TRBD2 (5 bases). V was shortened by 5 bases and J by 7 bases, with 12 bases between the two germline ends. CDR1 is SGHVS, CDR2 FNYEAQ, per germline. The CDR3 has 12 amino acids. CDR3 DNA sequence: TGTGCCAGCAGCCCTACCCGGGGAGAGCAGTACTTC. Translated: CASSPTRGEQYF. The full variable domain, in which reference TRBV7-6 and TRBJ2-7 provide the parts outside the CDR3, is GAGVSQSPRYKVTKRGQDVALRCDPISGHVSLYWYRQALGQGPEFLTYFNYEAQQDKSGLPNDRFSAERPEGSISTLTIQRTEQRDSAMYRCASSPTRGEQYFGPGTRLTVT.

This clone was counted between two and nine times. This chain uses TRBV11-2 with TRBJ1-2; D is undetermined. The length of the CDR3 is 14 residues. Germline-derived CDR1 and CDR2 are SGHAT and FQNNGV. With 5 bases removed from V and 4 bases from J, the gap between germline ends came to 14 bases. CDR3: CASSGRTDGYGYTF. Written as DNA, the CDR3 is TGTGCCAGCAGCGGAAGGACGGATGGCTATGGCTACACCTTC.